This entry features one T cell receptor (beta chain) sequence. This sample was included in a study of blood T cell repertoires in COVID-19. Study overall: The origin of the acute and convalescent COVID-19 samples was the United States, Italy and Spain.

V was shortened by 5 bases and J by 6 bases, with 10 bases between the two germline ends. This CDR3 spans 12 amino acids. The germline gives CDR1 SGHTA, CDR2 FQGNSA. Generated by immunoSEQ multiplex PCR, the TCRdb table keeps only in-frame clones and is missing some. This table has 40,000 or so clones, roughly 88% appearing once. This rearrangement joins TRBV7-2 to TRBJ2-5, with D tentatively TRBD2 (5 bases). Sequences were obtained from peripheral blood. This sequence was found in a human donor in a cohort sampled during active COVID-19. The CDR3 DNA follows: TGTGCCAGCAGCATGAGGGATCAGACCCAGTACTTC. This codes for CASSMRDQTQYF.